This TCR beta chain was recorded in a study of blood T cell repertoires in COVID-19. Study in general: Donors in the United States, Italy and Spain gave samples during acute or convalescent COVID-19. The analysed material was cDNA or gDNA that came from T cells, B-cell-depleted T cells, or PBMCs.

How the authors handled the data: Reference gene primer amplification gave nucleated cell count estimates. The repertoire was sequenced with immunoSEQ multiplex PCR; TCRdb's copy has only in-frame clones and lacks some. Clonal size and the V and J genes are those of that table, whereas D and trimming came from the DNA. The table has around 100,000 clones, 80% to 85% seen once. V dropped 2 bases and J dropped 5; count of bases not matched to a gene: 13. This CDR3 has 18 amino acids. Germline assignment: CDR1 MGHRA and CDR2 YSYEKL. The TCR originated in a man aged 65 to 79 with acute or convalescent COVID-19. Sequences were obtained from peripheral blood. The rearrangement uses TRBV4-1 and TRBJ2-7; 12 positions agree with TRBD2. The CDR3 is CASSQLAGGPSTGDEQYF. Written as DNA, the CDR3 is TGCGCCAGCAGCCAACTAGCGGGAGGGCCTTCTACGGGTGACGAGCAGTACTTC.